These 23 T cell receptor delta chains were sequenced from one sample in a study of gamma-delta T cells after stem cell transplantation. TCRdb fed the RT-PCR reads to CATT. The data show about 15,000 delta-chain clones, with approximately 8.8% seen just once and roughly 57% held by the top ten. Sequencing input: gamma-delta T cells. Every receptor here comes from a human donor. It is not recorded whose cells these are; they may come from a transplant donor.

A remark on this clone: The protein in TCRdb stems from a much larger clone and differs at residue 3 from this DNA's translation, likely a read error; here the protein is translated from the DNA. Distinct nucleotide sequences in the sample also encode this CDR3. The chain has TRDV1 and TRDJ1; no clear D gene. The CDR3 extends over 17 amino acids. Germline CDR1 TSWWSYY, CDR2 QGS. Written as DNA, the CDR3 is TGTGCTCATGGGAAACGAATCACATTTCGGGCTTCCGATAAACTCATCTTT. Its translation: CAHGKRITFRASDKLIF.

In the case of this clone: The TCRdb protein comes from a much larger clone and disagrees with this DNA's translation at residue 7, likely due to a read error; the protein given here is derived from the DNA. DNA for the CDR3: TGTGCCTGTGACACGCCTGCTGGGGGCTCGAGCTCCTGGGACACCCGACAGATGTTTTTC. Residues: CACDTPAGGSSSWDTRQMFF. This chain joins TRDV2 and TRDJ3; 7 nucleotides agree with TRDD3. This CDR3 has 20 residues. Germline trimming cut 1 base from V and 0 bases from J; bases unmatched to any gene: 11. The germline CDR1 and CDR2 sequences are GEAIGNYY and EKD.

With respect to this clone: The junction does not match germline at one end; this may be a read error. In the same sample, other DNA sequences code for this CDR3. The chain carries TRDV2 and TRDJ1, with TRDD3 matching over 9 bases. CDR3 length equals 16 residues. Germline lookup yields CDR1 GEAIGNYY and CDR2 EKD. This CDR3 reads CACDTLGDPYTYKLIF. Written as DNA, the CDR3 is TGTGCCTGTGACACTCTGGGGGATCCATACACCTATAAACTCATCTTT.

The CDR3 sequence: CACDPVRGDTPPSTDKLIF. The CDR3 DNA reads as TGTGCCTGTGACCCCGTAAGGGGGGATACGCCCCCCTCAACCGATAAACTCATCTTT. The rearrangement uses TRDV2 and TRDJ1; the match to TRDD3 covers 10 bases. The CDR3 totals 19 residues. Germline-derived CDR1 and CDR2 are GEAIGNYY and EKD. J was trimmed by 2 bases and V by 3 bases; bases with no gene match: 17.

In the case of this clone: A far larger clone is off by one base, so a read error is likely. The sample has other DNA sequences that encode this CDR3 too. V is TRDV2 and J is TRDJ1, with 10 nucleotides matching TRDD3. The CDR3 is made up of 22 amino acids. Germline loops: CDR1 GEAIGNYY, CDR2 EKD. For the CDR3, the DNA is TGCGCCTGTGACCCGGTTCGTACTGGGGGATCTGAACTCGACTATAACACCGATAAACTCATCTTT. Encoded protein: CACDPVRTGGSELDYNTDKLIF.

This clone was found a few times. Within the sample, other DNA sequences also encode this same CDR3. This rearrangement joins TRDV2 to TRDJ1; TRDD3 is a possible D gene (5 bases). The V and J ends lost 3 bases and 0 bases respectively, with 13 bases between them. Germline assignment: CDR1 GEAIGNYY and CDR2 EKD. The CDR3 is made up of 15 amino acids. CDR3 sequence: CACDGRGAHTDKLIF. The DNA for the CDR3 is TGTGCCTGTGACGGACGGGGGGCCCACACCGATAAACTCATCTTT.

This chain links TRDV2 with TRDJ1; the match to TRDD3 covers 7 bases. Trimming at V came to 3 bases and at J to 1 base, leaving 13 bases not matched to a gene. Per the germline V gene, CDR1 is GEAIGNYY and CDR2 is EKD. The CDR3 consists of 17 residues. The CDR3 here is CACDSRTEDTVTDKLIF. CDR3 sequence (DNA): TGTGCCTGTGACTCTCGCACGGAGGATACGGTCACCGATAAACTCATCTTT.

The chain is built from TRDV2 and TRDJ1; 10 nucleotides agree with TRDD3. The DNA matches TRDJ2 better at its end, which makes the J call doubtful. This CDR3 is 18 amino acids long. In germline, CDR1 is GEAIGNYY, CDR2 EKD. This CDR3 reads CACVPLLGDKYYTDQLFF. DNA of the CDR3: TGTGCCTGTGTCCCTCTCCTGGGGGATAAGTATTACACCGATCAACTCTTCTTT.

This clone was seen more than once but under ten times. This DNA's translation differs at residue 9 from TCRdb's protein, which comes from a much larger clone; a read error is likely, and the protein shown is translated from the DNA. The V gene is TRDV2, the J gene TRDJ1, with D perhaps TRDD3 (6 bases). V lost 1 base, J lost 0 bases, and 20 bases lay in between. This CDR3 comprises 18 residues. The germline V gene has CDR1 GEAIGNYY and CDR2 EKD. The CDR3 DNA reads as TGTGCCTGTGACACTTTGAACTGGGTGATTGAGTACACCGATAAACTCATCTTT. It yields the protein CACDTLNWVIEYTDKLIF.

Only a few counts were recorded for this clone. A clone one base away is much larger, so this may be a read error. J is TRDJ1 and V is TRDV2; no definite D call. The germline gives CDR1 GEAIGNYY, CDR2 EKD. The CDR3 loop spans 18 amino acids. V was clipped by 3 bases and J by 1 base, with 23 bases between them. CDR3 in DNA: TGTGCCTGTGACTCATTACGGGCGGAGACGCGTGTCACCGATAAACTCATCTTT. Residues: CACDSLRAETRVTDKLIF.

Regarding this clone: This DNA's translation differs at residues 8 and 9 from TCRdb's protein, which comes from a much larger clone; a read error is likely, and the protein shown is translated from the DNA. The CDR3 sequence is CACDTVRFPGELSGETDKLIF. CDR3 DNA: TGTGCCTGTGACACCGTCCGTTTCCCTGGGGAACTCTCTGGGGAGACCGATAAACTCATCTTT. The chain joins TRDV2 to TRDJ1, with D possibly being TRDD3 (6 bases). The V and J ends lost 0 bases and 2 bases respectively, with 30 bases between them. Germline assignment: CDR1 GEAIGNYY and CDR2 EKD. The CDR3 is 21 residues long.

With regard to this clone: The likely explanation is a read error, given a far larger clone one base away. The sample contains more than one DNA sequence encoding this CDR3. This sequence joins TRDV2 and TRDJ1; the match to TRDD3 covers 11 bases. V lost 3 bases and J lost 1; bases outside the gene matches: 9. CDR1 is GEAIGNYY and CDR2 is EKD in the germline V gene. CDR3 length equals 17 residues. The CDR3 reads CACDSLMGDTVTDKLIF. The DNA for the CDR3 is TGTGCCTGTGACTCACTCATGGGGGATACGGTCACCGATAAACTCATCTTT.

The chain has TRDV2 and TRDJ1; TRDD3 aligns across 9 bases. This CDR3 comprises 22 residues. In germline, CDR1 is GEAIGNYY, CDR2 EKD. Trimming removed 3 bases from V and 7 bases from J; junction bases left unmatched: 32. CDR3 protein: CACDPLGSTTDEGTGGDGKLIF. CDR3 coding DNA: TGTGCCTGTGACCCTCTCGGCAGTACTACGGATGAGGGGACTGGGGGAGACGGTAAACTCATCTTT.

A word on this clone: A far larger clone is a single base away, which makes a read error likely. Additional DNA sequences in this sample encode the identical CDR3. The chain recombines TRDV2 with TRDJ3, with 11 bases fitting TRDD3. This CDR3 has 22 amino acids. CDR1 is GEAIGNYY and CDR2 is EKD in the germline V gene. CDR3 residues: CACDTPTVGDTVDSWDTRQMFF. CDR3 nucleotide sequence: TGTGCCTGTGACACCCCTACCGTGGGGGATACGGTGGACTCCTGGGATACCCGACAGATGTTTTTC.

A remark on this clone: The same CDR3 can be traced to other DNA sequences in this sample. The CDR3: CACDTVPTGNVLGVRTYKLIF. In DNA, the CDR3 is TGTGCCTGTGACACCGTGCCTACGGGGAACGTACTGGGTGTCCGGACCTATAAACTCATCTTT. The chain uses TRDV2 and TRDJ1, with D possibly TRDD3 on 6 matching bases. V lost 0 bases and J 6 bases, leaving 34 bases between the germline ends. Germline CDR1 GEAIGNYY, CDR2 EKD. This CDR3 region has 21 residues.

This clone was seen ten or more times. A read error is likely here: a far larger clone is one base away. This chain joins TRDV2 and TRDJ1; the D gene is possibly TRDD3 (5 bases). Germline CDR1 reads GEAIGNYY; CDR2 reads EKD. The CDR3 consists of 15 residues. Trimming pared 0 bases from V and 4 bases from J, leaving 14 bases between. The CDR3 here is CACDTMGTWSDKLIF. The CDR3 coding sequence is TGTGCCTGTGACACCATGGGGACGTGGAGCGATAAACTCATCTTT.

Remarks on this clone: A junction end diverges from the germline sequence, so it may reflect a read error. The CDR3 coding sequence is TGTGCTATTGGGGAAACCCGTTGTACCAGCCGGGATTCCTCCCCGTACACCGATAAACTCATCTTT. This translates into CAIGETRCTSRDSSPYTDKLIF. The rearrangement links TRDV1 to TRDJ1; D may match TRDD2 or TRDD3 (5 bases each). This CDR3 spans 22 amino acids. Germline-derived CDR1 and CDR2 are TSWWSYY and QGS.

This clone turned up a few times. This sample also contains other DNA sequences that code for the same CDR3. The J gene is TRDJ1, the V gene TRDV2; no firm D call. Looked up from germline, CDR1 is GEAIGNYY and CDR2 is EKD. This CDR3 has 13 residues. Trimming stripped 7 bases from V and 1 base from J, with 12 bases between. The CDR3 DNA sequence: TGTGCCTGCTTTGTGATCCGCACCGATAAACTCATCTTT. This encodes CACFVIRTDKLIF.

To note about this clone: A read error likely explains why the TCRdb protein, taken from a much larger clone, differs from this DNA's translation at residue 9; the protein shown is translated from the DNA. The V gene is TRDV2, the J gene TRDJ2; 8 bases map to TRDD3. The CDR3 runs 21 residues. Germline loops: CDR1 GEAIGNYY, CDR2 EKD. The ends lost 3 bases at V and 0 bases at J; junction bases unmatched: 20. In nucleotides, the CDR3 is TGTGCCTGTGACCCGGTGCGGATCTGGGGGGATAGGGGAGCTTTGACAGCACAACTCTTCTTT. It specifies CACDPVRIWGDRGALTAQLFF.

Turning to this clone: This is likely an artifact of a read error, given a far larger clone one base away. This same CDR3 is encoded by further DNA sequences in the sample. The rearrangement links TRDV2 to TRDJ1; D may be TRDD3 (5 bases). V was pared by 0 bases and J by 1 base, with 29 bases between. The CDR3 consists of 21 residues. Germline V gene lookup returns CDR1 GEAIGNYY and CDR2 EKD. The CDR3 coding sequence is TGTGCCTGTGACACCGTGTCGCTGGGAGATACTTCTACTCAATCCACCGATAAACTCATCTTT. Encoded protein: CACDTVSLGDTSTQSTDKLIF.

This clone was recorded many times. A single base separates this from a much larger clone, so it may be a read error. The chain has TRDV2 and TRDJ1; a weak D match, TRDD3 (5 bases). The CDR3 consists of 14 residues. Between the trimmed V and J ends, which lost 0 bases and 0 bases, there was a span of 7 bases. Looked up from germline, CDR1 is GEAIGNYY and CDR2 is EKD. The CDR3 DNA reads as TGTGCCTGTGACACCGGGGGGTACACCGATAAACTCATCTTT. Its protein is CACDTGGYTDKLIF.

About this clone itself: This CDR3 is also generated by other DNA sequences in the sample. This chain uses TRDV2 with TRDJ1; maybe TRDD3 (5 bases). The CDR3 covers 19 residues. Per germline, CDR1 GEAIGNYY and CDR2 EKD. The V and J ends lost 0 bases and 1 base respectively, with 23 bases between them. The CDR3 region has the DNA TGTGCCTGTGACACCCGAAGAGGGACTGGTTCCCTTTCCACCGATAAACTCATCTTT. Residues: CACDTRRGTGSLSTDKLIF.

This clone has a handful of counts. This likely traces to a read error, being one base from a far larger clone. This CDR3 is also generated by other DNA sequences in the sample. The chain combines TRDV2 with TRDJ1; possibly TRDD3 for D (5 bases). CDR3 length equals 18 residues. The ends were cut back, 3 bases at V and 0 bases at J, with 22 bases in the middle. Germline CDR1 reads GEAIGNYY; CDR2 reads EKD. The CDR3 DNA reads TGTGCCTGTGACTCCCTAGGTGGCGGGGGTTCGTACACCGATAAACTCATCTTT. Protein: CACDSLGGGGSYTDKLIF.